This TCR beta chain comes out of a study of human T cells and chemical hapten exposure. Study-level information: Patients having alopecia areata, totalis or universalis were mostly female.

TCRdb reanalysed the RACE reads using MiXCR and keeps one entry per CDR3 protein. The data hold about 77,000 distinct CDR3 sequences, with 12% to 15% observed a single time. The CDR3 sequence is 13 residues long. Germline V lookup: CDR1 SGHKS, CDR2 YYEKEE (reference sequence). Trimming pared 7 bases from V and 3 bases from J, leaving 12 bases between. Time point meaning: pre-sensitization, week 0. Treatment of the sample: therapeutic diphenylcyclopropenone sensitization with weekly scalp DPC. The sequence derives from a woman aged 45-65 years with alopecia areata. Some clones in this sample may be carry-over from other donors' samples. The sequences come from whole blood, collected in connection with sensitization to the hapten diphenylcyclopropenone (DPC). The chain employs TRBV5-5 and TRBJ2-3, with D unresolved. The DNA of the CDR3 is TGTGCCAGCGGGCTTTGGGGAACAGATACGCAGTATTTT. Protein product: CASGLWGTDTQYF.